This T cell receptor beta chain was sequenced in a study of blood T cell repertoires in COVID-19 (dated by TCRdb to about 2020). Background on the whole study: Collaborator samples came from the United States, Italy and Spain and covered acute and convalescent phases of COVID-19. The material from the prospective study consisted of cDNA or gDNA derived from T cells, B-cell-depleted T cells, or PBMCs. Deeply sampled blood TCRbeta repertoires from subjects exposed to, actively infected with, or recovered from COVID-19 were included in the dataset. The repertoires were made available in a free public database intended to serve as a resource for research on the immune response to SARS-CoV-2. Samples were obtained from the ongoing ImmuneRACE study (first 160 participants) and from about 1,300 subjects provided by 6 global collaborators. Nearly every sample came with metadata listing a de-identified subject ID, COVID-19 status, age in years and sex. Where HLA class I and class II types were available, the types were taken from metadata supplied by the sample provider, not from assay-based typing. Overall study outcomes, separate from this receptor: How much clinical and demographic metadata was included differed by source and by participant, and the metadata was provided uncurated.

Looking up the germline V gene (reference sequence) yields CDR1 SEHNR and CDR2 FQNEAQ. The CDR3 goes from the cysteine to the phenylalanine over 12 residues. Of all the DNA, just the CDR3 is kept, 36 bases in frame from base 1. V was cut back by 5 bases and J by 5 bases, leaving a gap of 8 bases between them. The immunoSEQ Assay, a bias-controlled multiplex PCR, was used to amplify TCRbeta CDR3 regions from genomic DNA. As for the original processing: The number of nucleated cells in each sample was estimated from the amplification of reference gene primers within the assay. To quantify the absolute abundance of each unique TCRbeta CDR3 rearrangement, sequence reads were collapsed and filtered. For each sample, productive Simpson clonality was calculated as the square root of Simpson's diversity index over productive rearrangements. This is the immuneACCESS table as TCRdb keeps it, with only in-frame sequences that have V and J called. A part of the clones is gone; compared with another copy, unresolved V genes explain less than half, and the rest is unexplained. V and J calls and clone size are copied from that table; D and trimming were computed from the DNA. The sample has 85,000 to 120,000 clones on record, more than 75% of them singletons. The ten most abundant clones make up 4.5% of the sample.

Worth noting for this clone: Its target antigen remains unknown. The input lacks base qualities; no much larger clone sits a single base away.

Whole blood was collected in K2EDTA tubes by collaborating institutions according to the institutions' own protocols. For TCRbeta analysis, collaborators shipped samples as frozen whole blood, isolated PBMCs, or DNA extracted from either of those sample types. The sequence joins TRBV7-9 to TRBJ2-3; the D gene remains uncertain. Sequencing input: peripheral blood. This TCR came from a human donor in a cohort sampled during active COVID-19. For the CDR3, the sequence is CASSHIGDTQYF. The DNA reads TGTGCCAGCAGCCACATTGGAGATACGCAGTATTTT.